A single sample gave rise to the 24 T cell receptor beta chains below, sequenced in a study of cytomegalovirus exposure and HLA in healthy donors (TCRdb year 2017). The method was the immunoSEQ multiplex PCR assay. For the multiplex PCR, a mixture combining 60 forward primers for TCR Vbeta segments and 13 reverse primers for TCR Jbeta segments was used. TCRdb holds this immuneACCESS table with in-frame rearrangements only. Some clones are missing; in checked studies, unresolved V genes explain under half, and the rest has no known cause. This sample lists some 75,000 clones; over 70% were detected once. The ten largest make up less than 6.5% of the sample. Sequencing was carried out using PBMCs. Receptor source: a man aged 18 to 29 in good health and CMV-seropositive.

A remark on this clone: The same CDR3 arises from other DNA sequences in this sample as well. V is TRBV28 and J is TRBJ2-7; a possible D gene is TRBD2 (6 bases). The CDR3 runs 12 residues. Trimming left V 5 bases short and J 4 bases short, with 9 bases between. Germline values: CDR1 MDHEN, CDR2 SYDVKM. The CDR3 here is CASSPGGYEQYF. CDR3 in DNA: TGTGCCAGCAGTCCCGGGGGATACGAGCAGTACTTC.

This clone was seen a few times. This chain links TRBV9 with TRBJ1-1; TRBD1 might be the D (6 bases). This CDR3 region has 15 residues. Germline V gene lookup returns CDR1 SGDLS and CDR2 YYNGEE. Trimming removed 0 bases from V and 6 bases from J, with 15 bases in between. As DNA, the CDR3 is TGTGCCAGCAGCGTAGGGACAGATCTTTCCTCTGAAGCTTTCTTT. This sequence encodes CASSVGTDLSSEAFF.

This chain links TRBV5-1 with TRBJ1-2; D perhaps matches TRBD1 (5 bases). CDR3 length: 12 residues. Trimming pared 4 bases from V and 8 bases from J, leaving 12 bases between. Per germline, CDR1 SGHRS and CDR2 YFSETQ. The CDR3 region has the DNA TGCGCCAGCAGCCCCGACAGACGCGGCTACACCTTC. Protein sequence: CASSPDRRGYTF.

This clone was counted once. The J gene is TRBJ1-4, the V gene TRBV29-1, with D maybe TRBD1 (5 bases). V lost 5 bases and J lost 0, with 10 bases in between. Germline loops: CDR1 SQVTM, CDR2 ANQGSEA. The CDR3 extends over 14 amino acids. The CDR3 is CSVHTGATNEKLFF. In nucleotides, the CDR3 is TGCAGCGTTCATACGGGGGCAACTAATGAAAAACTGTTTTTT.

The genes are TRBV18 and TRBJ2-7; 9 nucleotides line up with TRBD1. V lost 6 bases to trimming and J lost 7 bases; unmatched junction nucleotides: 10. Per the germline V gene, CDR1 is KGHSH and CDR2 is LQKENI. This CDR3 comprises 14 residues. The CDR3 protein is CASSPGTGSREQYF. CDR3 coding DNA: TGTGCCAGCTCCCCGGGGACAGGGTCCCGAGAGCAGTACTTC.

The chain joins TRBV7-8 to TRBJ2-6, with a possible D match to TRBD2 (5 bases). The ends were cut back, 5 bases at V and 4 bases at J, with 21 bases in the middle. The CDR3 has 18 residues. Germline V gives CDR1 SGHVS, CDR2 FQNEAQ. The CDR3 region is CASSPKPPGTSGANVLTF. The CDR3 DNA reads TGTGCCAGCAGCCCAAAGCCCCCGGGAACTTCCGGGGCCAACGTCCTGACTTTC.

V is TRBV11-2 and J is TRBJ1-2, with 7 bases lining up with TRBD1. This CDR3 spans 18 amino acids. The junction had 11 bases not matched to a gene; V was cut back by 1 base and J by 0 bases. CDR1 is SGHAT and CDR2 is FQNNGV in the germline V gene. The CDR3 region has the DNA TGTGCCAGCAGCTTAGGTTCCTGGACAGGACCCGCTAACTATGGCTACACCTTC. Protein sequence: CASSLGSWTGPANYGYTF.

The J gene is TRBJ2-3, the V gene TRBV5-1; 7 bases match TRBD1. With V trimmed by 4 bases and J by 2 bases, 4 bases remained unmatched. The CDR3 has 14 amino acids. CDR1 is SGHRS, CDR2 YFSETQ, per germline. The CDR3 reads CASSPGQYTDTQYF. DNA for the CDR3: TGCGCCAGCAGCCCGGGACAGTACACAGATACGCAGTATTTT. Supplemented by reference TRBV5-1 and TRBJ2-3, the full variable domain reads KAGVTQTPRYLIKTRGQQVTLSCSPISGHRSVSWYQQTPGQGLQFLFEYFSETQRNKGNFPGRFSGRQFSNSRSEMNVSTLELGDSALYLCASSPGQYTDTQYFGPGTRLTVL.

The CDR3 is CASSPADGGTDTQYF. CDR3 coding DNA: TGTGCCAGCAGCCCTGCCGACGGGGGAACAGATACGCAGTATTTT. The V and J genes are TRBV9 and TRBJ2-3; D may be TRBD2 (6 bases). V lost 4 bases and J lost 3, with 15 bases in between. The CDR3 spans 15 residues. Germline V gene data show CDR1 as SGDLS and CDR2 as YYNGEE.

The chain carries TRBV6-5 and TRBJ1-5; D perhaps matches TRBD1 (6 bases). The V and J ends lost 5 bases and 2 bases respectively, with 10 bases between them. Germline CDR1 MNHEY, CDR2 SVGAGI. The CDR3 totals 14 residues. The CDR3 region is CASSGEGGNQPQHF. CDR3 coding DNA: TGTGCCAGCAGTGGGGAGGGGGGCAATCAGCCCCAGCATTTT.

The chain recombines TRBV5-8 with TRBJ2-1; D gene uncertain. The CDR3 sequence is 15 residues long. V dropped 0 bases and J dropped 3 bases, with 10 bases sitting between them. Per germline, CDR1 SGHTS and CDR2 YDEGEE. The CDR3 loop reads CASSLVVSVYNEQFF. The CDR3, as DNA: TGTGCCAGCAGCTTGGTCGTTTCTGTCTACAATGAGCAGTTCTTC.

The genes are TRBV4-1 and TRBJ2-2; 9 bases agree with TRBD2. Germline V gene lookup returns CDR1 MGHRA and CDR2 YSYEKL. With V trimmed by 0 bases and J by 6 bases, 5 bases remained unmatched. There are 16 residues in the CDR3. The CDR3 protein is CASSQEGLAHSGELFF. The CDR3 DNA sequence: TGCGCCAGCAGCCAAGAAGGACTAGCGCACTCCGGGGAGCTGTTTTTT.

The chain carries TRBV27 and TRBJ2-7, with D perhaps matching TRBD2 (5 bases). V was cut by 3 bases and J by 4 bases, with 13 bases left in between. The CDR3 consists of 14 residues. Germline lookup yields CDR1 MNHEY and CDR2 SMNVEV (reference sequence). The CDR3 spells CASSFGLGEYEQYF. The CDR3 DNA is TGTGCCAGCAGTTTTGGACTCGGGGAGTACGAGCAGTACTTC.

The V call is TRBV5-1, the J call TRBJ1-4; the match to TRBD1 covers 9 bases. The CDR3 covers 17 residues. Germline lookup yields CDR1 SGHRS and CDR2 YFSETQ. Trimming removed 3 bases from V and 1 base from J; junction bases left unmatched: 7. The CDR3, as DNA: TGCGCCAGCAGCTCCGGGACAGGGTTTATAACTAATGAAAAACTGTTTTTT. It yields the protein CASSSGTGFITNEKLFF.

J is TRBJ2-5 and V is TRBV6-4, with D possibly TRBD1 on 5 matching bases. CDR1 and CDR2 (germline): MRHNA, SNTAGT. The CDR3 runs to 13 residues. V was shortened by 4 bases and J by 4 bases, with 10 bases between the two germline ends. The DNA for the CDR3 is TGTGCCAGCAGTGTGGGGCCTAGAGAGACCCAGTACTTC. Its translation: CASSVGPRETQYF.

The chain couples TRBV9 to TRBJ1-2; D is unclear. Per the germline V gene, CDR1 is SGDLS and CDR2 is YYNGEE. Trimming shortened V by 4 bases and J by 8 bases, and 9 bases separated the two germline ends. This CDR3 spans 11 amino acids. The CDR3: CASSPGWGYTF. For the CDR3, the DNA is TGTGCCAGCAGCCCCGGGTGGGGCTACACCTTC.

V gene TRBV15 combines with J gene TRBJ2-7, with D possibly being TRBD2 (6 bases). The V end was cut by 5 bases, the J end by 3 bases, with 14 bases between. The CDR3 spans 14 residues. The germline CDR1 and CDR2 sequences are LNHNV and YYDKDF (reference sequence). The CDR3 DNA reads as TGTGCCACCAGCGGGGACTCAAAAGGCTACGAGCAGTACTTC. Protein: CATSGDSKGYEQYF. Together with reference TRBV15 and TRBJ2-7, the CDR3 gives the full variable domain: DAMVIQNPRYQVTQFGKPVTLSCSQTLNHNVMYWYQQKSSQAPKLLFHYYDKDFNNEADTPDNFQSRRPNTSFCFLDIRSPGLGDTAMYLCATSGDSKGYEQYFGPGTRLTVT.

The J gene is TRBJ2-3, the V gene TRBV5-1; no definite D call. Germline CDR1 and CDR2: SGHRS and YFSETQ. This CDR3 has 12 residues. Trimming took 2 bases from V and 3 from J, leaving 4 bases between them. CDR3: CASSFSTDTQYF. Written as DNA, the CDR3 is TGCGCCAGCAGCTTCTCTACAGATACGCAGTATTTT.

The sample holds a few counts of this clone. The chain couples TRBV4-1 to TRBJ2-1; D remains unclear. This CDR3 comprises 11 residues. V was trimmed by 5 bases and J by 6 bases, leaving 5 bases between them. The V gene's germline CDR1 is MGHRA and CDR2 YSYEKL. In DNA, the CDR3 is TGCGCCAGCAGCAACTTCAATGAGCAGTTCTTC. It translates to CASSNFNEQFF.

The rearrangement uses TRBV28 and TRBJ2-5; 9 nucleotides align to TRBD2. The germline gives CDR1 MDHEN, CDR2 SYDVKM. The CDR3 consists of 14 residues. Unmatched junction bases numbered 8, after V lost 7 bases and J lost 5 bases. This CDR3 is CASIKAGGMETQYF. DNA for the CDR3: TGTGCCAGCATCAAAGCGGGGGGCATGGAGACCCAGTACTTC.

The DNA of the CDR3 is TGTGCCACCAGCAGGGGGGGTAGAGGCAATCAGCCCCAGCATTTT. Its protein product is CATSRGGRGNQPQHF. The chain uses TRBV15 and TRBJ1-5, with D possibly TRBD1 on 5 matching bases. CDR1 and CDR2 (germline): LNHNV, YYDKDF (reference sequence). This CDR3 has 15 residues. The ends were cut back, 3 bases at V and 2 bases at J, with 11 bases in the middle.

The table lists this clone with a count of one. The genes are TRBV5-1 and TRBJ2-7, with 8 bases lining up with TRBD1. CDR1 and CDR2 from the germline V gene are SGHRS and YFSETQ. CDR3 length: 14 amino acids. Germline trimming cut 4 bases from V and 7 bases from J; bases unmatched to any gene: 10. The CDR3 region is CASSTRTGLGEQYF. The CDR3, as DNA: TGCGCCAGCAGCACCCGGACAGGGCTCGGAGAGCAGTACTTC. Looking up the rest from reference TRBV5-1 and TRBJ2-7 gives the full variable domain: KAGVTQTPRYLIKTRGQQVTLSCSPISGHRSVSWYQQTPGQGLQFLFEYFSETQRNKGNFPGRFSGRQFSNSRSEMNVSTLELGDSALYLCASSTRTGLGEQYFGPGTRLTVT.

This chain uses TRBV9 with TRBJ1-5; TRBD1 might be the D (5 bases). CDR3 length: 16 amino acids. The V gene's germline CDR1 is SGDLS and CDR2 YYNGEE. V gave up 0 bases and J gave up 2 bases, with 12 bases separating them. The chain's CDR3 is CASSVGPGDGNQPQHF. Written as DNA, the CDR3 is TGTGCCAGCAGCGTAGGTCCGGGGGATGGCAATCAGCCCCAGCATTTT.

The chain has TRBV7-3 and TRBJ2-1; 7 nucleotides agree with TRBD2. Germline CDR1 and CDR2: SGHTA and FQGTGA. With V trimmed by 2 bases and J by 5 bases, 6 bases remained unmatched. The CDR3 is 15 amino acids. The CDR3 here is CASSLASLADNEQFF. As DNA, the CDR3 is TGTGCCAGCAGCTTAGCGTCGCTAGCGGACAATGAGCAGTTCTTC.